This T cell receptor beta chain was identified during a study of prognosis after radiotherapy for stage I lung cancer. Genomic DNA served as the source from which two-round multiplex PCR generated TCR beta CDR3 amplicons. Gene-specific TRBV and TRBJ primers were used in PCR round one. Universal primers were what the second PCR round relied on. Via MiXCR, TCRdb re-called the multiplex PCR reads, giving one row per CDR3 protein. The repertoire holds more than 15,000 distinct CDR3 sequences, with just under 45% as singletons. This clonotype was found many times. Sequence at one end of the junction differs from germline and may be a read error. Germline V gene lookup returns CDR1 MGHRA and CDR2 YSYEKL. CDR3 length: 18 residues.

This sequence was found in a donor aged 50 or older with non-small cell lung cancer. The sequencing here drew on PBMCs, taken before or after stereotactic body radiation therapy (not recorded which). The chain uses TRBV4-1 and TRBJ1-2; the D is unclear. The CDR3 sequence is CASSQDLGGPPDHYGYTF. The CDR3 DNA reads TGTGCCAGCAGCCAAGATCTTGGAGGCCCGCCTGATCACTATGGCTACACCTTC.